Presented here are 8 T cell receptor beta chains from one specimen sequenced in a study of shared clonotypes between healthy human individuals. Assay used: immunoSEQ multiplex PCR; TCRdb lists only in-frame clones, some missing. The data show some 480,000 clones, around 80% seen once. Material for sequencing was PBMCs. These receptors were obtained from a woman aged 40 to 50 in good health. Some clones in this sample may be carry-over from other donors' samples.

The rearrangement joins TRBV7-9 to TRBJ2-1; 7 bases agree with TRBD2. Germline V gene lookup returns CDR1 SEHNR and CDR2 FQNEAQ (reference sequence). Losses at the gene ends were 0 bases for V and 5 bases for J; bases not matched to a gene: 4. The CDR3 covers 15 residues. CDR3 amino acids: CASSLAQAGHNEQFF. CDR3 coding DNA: TGTGCCAGCAGCTTAGCCCAAGCGGGGCACAATGAGCAGTTCTTC.

On this clone itself: Different DNA sequences within this sample yield the same CDR3. The chain links TRBV7-9 to TRBJ1-4; 11 bases are shared with TRBD1. The V gene's germline CDR1 is SEHNR and CDR2 FQNEAQ (reference sequence). Trimming at V came to 5 bases and at J to 7 bases, leaving 3 bases not matched to a gene. The CDR3 length is 14 residues. As DNA, the CDR3 is TGTGCCAGCAGCCCCGGGACAGGGGGTGAAAAACTGTTTTTT. This gives the protein CASSPGTGGEKLFF.

Comments on this clone: With a far larger clone one base away, a read error is the likely cause. This chain joins TRBV30 and TRBJ1-1; tentative D call: TRBD1 (5 bases). The CDR3 is made up of 15 amino acids. CDR1 is GTSNPN and CDR2 is SVGIG in the germline V gene (reference sequence). V lost 3 bases and J 2 bases, leaving 16 bases between the germline ends. For the CDR3, the DNA is TGTGCCTGGAGCTTACCTTCGGGACTTAACACTGAAGCTTTCTTT. Translation: CAWSLPSGLNTEAFF.

V is TRBV18 and J is TRBJ2-4; no definite D call. Trimming removed 5 bases from V and 0 bases from J, with 8 bases in between. From germline, CDR1 is KGHSH and CDR2 LQKENI. The CDR3 sequence is 14 residues long. CDR3 DNA: TGTGCCAGCTCAGGTCCGGGAGCCAAAAACATTCAGTACTTC. Translated: CASSGPGAKNIQYF.

The V call is TRBV5-5, the J call TRBJ1-2, with 7 bases aligning to TRBD1. The junction had 11 bases not matched to a gene; V was cut back by 4 bases and J by 8 bases. The CDR3 runs to 14 residues. Germline CDR1 is SGHKS and CDR2 is YYEKEE (reference sequence). The CDR3 bases are TGTGCCAGCAGCGCCACCTCGACAGGGTGGGGCTACACCTTC. Amino acid sequence: CASSATSTGWGYTF. The full variable domain, in which reference TRBV5-5 and TRBJ1-2 provide the parts outside the CDR3, is DAGVTQSPTHLIKTRGQQVTLRCSPISGHKSVSWYQQVLGQGPQFIFQYYEKEERGRGNFPDRFSARQFPNYSSELNVNALLLGDSALYLCASSATSTGWGYTFGSGTRLTVV.

The rearrangement links TRBV7-8 to TRBJ2-7; 11 bases map to TRBD2. CDR1 is SGHVS and CDR2 is FQNEAQ in the germline V gene. The CDR3 runs 15 residues. The J segment lost 2 bases and the V segment lost 4 bases, leaving 4 bases of the junction unmatched. The CDR3 coding sequence is TGTGCCAGCAGCTCACTAGCGGGAGCCCCCTACGAGCAGTACTTC. This gives the protein CASSSLAGAPYEQYF.

The chain carries TRBV28 and TRBJ2-1, with 9 nucleotides matching TRBD1. Trimming at V came to 8 bases and at J to 10 bases, leaving 6 bases not matched to a gene. The CDR3 loop spans 12 amino acids. Per the germline V gene, CDR1 is MDHEN and CDR2 is SYDVKM. The chain's CDR3 is CASRDRVREQFF. The DNA of the CDR3 is TGTGCCAGCCGGGACAGGGTAAGGGAGCAGTTCTTC.

A few counts support this clone. The CDR3 sequence is CASSSDGQGNQPQHF. CDR3 nucleotide sequence: TGCGCCAGCAGCTCGGACGGACAGGGCAATCAGCCCCAGCATTTT. The rearrangement uses TRBV5-1 and TRBJ1-5; 7 positions match TRBD1. The CDR3 length is 15 residues. V shed 3 bases, J shed 2 bases, and the junction held 5 bases outside the gene matches. CDR1 is SGHRS and CDR2 is YFSETQ in the germline V gene.